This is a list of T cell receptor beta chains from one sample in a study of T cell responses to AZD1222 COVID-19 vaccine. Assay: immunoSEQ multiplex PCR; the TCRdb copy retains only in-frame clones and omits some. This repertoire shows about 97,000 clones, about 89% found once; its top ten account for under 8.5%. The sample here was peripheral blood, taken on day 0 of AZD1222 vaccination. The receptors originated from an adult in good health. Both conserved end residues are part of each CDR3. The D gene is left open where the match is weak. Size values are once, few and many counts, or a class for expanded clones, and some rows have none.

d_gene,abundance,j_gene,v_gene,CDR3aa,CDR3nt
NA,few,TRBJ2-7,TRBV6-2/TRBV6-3,CASSYTTFYEQYF,TGTGCCAGCAGTTACACAACCTTCTACGAGCAGTACTTC
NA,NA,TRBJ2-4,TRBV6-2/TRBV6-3,CASSSGLGNIQYF,TGTGCCAGCAGTTCAGGGTTGGGAAACATTCAGTACTTC
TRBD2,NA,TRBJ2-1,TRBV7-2,CASSLVASGNSYNEQFF,TGTGCCAGCAGCTTAGTGGCTAGCGGGAACTCCTACAATGAGCAGTTCTTC
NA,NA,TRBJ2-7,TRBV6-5,CASSSGTAHRFYEQYF,TGTGCCAGCAGTTCCGGGACGGCCCATCGTTTTTACGAGCAGTACTTC
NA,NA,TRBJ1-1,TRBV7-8,CASSLATSTEAFF,TGTGCCAGCAGCTTAGCGACGAGCACTGAAGCTTTCTTT
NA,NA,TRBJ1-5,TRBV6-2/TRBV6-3,CASSYGGSGNQPQHF,TGTGCCAGCAGTTACGGGGGAAGTGGCAATCAGCCCCAGCATTTT
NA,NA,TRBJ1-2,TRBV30,CAWSTPGQGTLNYGYTF,TGTGCCTGGAGTACTCCGGGACAAGGGACCCTTAACTATGGCTACACCTTC
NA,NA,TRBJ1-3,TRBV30,CAWSVGSGSGNTIYF,TGTGCCTGGAGTGTTGGGTCAGGATCTGGAAACACCATATATTTT
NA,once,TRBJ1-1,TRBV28,CASSPPGPLNTEAFF,TGTGCCAGCAGTCCCCCGGGACCTCTTAACACTGAAGCTTTCTTT
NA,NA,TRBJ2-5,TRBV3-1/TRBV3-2,CASSQAQGQETQYF,TGTGCCAGCAGCCAAGCTCAAGGGCAAGAGACCCAGTACTTC
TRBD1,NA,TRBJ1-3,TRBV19,CASSETGAANTIYF,TGTGCCAGTAGTGAGACAGGGGCGGCAAACACCATATATTTT
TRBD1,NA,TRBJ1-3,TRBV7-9,CASSFTDPDRGNTIYF,TGTGCCAGCAGCTTTACCGACCCGGACAGGGGTAACACCATATATTTT
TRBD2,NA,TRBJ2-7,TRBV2,CASRPGLAEWTYEQYF,TGTGCCAGCAGACCGGGACTAGCGGAGTGGACCTACGAGCAGTACTTC
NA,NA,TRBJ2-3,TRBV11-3,CASSSGTVPDTQYF,TGTGCCAGCAGCTCCGGGACTGTTCCAGATACGCAGTATTTT
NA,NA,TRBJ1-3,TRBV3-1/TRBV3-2,CASSFSGNTIYF,TGTGCCAGCAGTTTCTCTGGAAACACCATATATTTT
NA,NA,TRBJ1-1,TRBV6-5,CASRGQTGEAFF,TGTGCCAGCAGAGGACAAACGGGTGAAGCTTTCTTT
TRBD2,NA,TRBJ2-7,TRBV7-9,CASSFRGGDPYEQYF,TGTGCCAGCAGCTTCCGGGGGGGGGACCCCTACGAGCAGTACTTC
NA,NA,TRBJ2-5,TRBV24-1,CATSDLGRETQYF,TGTGCCACCAGTGATTTAGGCCGGGAGACCCAGTACTTC
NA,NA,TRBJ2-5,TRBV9,CASSVAEGRETQYF,TGTGCCAGCAGCGTAGCCGAGGGGAGGGAGACCCAGTACTTC
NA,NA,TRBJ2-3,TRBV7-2,CASSLSGAHTDTQYF,TGTGCCAGCAGCTTGTCGGGGGCCCACACAGATACGCAGTATTTT
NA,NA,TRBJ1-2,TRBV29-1,CSVVVQGLWYGYTF,TGCAGCGTTGTTGTCCAGGGCCTTTGGTATGGCTACACCTTC
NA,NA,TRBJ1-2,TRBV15,CATSSRPFSNYGYTF,TGTGCCACCAGCAGCAGACCATTTTCTAACTATGGCTACACCTTC
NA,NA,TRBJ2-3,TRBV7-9,CASSRSSSTDTQYF,TGTGCCAGCAGCCGCAGTTCTAGCACAGATACGCAGTATTTT
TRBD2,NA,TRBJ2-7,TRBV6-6,CASSYSSGRKYEQYF,TGTGCCAGCAGTTACTCGAGCGGGAGGAAATACGAGCAGTACTTC
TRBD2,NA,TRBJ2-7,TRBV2,CASMGGLATYEQYF,TGTGCCAGCATGGGGGGACTAGCGACCTACGAGCAGTACTTC
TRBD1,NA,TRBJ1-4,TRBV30,CAGRQGRGEKLFF,TGTGCCGGGAGACAGGGGAGAGGGGAAAAACTGTTTTTT
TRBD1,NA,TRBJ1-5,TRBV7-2,CASSLGGRPGQGDQPQHF,TGTGCCAGCAGCTTAGGCGGAAGGCCGGGACAGGGAGATCAGCCCCAGCATTTT
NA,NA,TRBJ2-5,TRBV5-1,CASSLRQGGQETQYF,TGCGCCAGCAGCTTACGTCAGGGGGGCCAAGAGACCCAGTACTTC